The 23 T cell receptor beta chains below all came from one sample that was sequenced in a study of graft-versus-host responses after intestinal transplantation (dated by TCRdb to about 2021). Libraries were constructed by the immunoSEQ multiplex PCR assay. In TCRdb, the immuneACCESS table is reduced to in-frame sequences with V and J assigned. These tables do not hold every clone; where another copy was compared, an unresolved V gene accounts for under half, and the others remain unexplained. Within this sample are about 9,600 clones, with about 86% of them counted one time only. The ten largest account for around 5.3% of the sample. Intraepithelial and lamina propria lymphocytes were isolated from graft specimens using dithiothreitol, EDTA incubations and collagenase D digestion. The sequences come from ileum tissue, collected around 25 months after intestinal transplantation. The source is a human patient who received an intestinal transplant, so some T cells may come from the graft donor.

V gene TRBV5-1 combines with J gene TRBJ1-3, with D hard to call. Germline values: CDR1 SGHRS, CDR2 YFSETQ. The CDR3 covers 13 residues. Between the trimmed V and J ends, which lost 3 bases and 4 bases, there was a span of 8 bases. The CDR3 nucleotides read TGCGCCAGCAGCTGGGAACAGGGAAACACCATATATTTT. As protein: CASSWEQGNTIYF. Using reference TRBV5-1 and TRBJ1-3 for the parts outside the CDR3, the full variable domain is KAGVTQTPRYLIKTRGQQVTLSCSPISGHRSVSWYQQTPGQGLQFLFEYFSETQRNKGNFPGRFSGRQFSNSRSEMNVSTLELGDSALYLCASSWEQGNTIYFGEGSWLTVV.

J is TRBJ2-3 and V is TRBV11-3; D is possibly TRBD2 (6 bases). Germline CDR1 is SGHNT and CDR2 is YENEEA. This CDR3 is built from 16 residues. V was trimmed by 5 bases and J by 1 base, leaving 16 bases between them. The CDR3 DNA reads as TGTGCCAGCAGCCCTGGAGGGCCAGCCGGCACAGATACGCAGTATTTT. The encoded protein is CASSPGGPAGTDTQYF. The variable domain in full, with the rest retrieved from reference TRBV11-3 and TRBJ2-3, is EAGVVQSPRYKIIEKKQPVAFWCNPISGHNTLYWYLQNLGQGPELLIRYENEEAVDDSQLPKDRFSAERLKGVDSTLKIQPAELGDSAVYLCASSPGGPAGTDTQYFGPGTRLTVL.

The V call is TRBV6-5, the J call TRBJ1-5, with D possibly being TRBD1 (5 bases). Trimming cost V 0 bases and J 0 bases, with 6 bases left between them. Germline CDR1 MNHEY, CDR2 SVGAGI. The length of the CDR3 is 15 residues. Here the CDR3 DNA reads TGTGCCAGCAGTTACTCCAGGGTTAGCAATCAGCCCCAGCATTTT. Translated: CASSYSRVSNQPQHF.

The chain recombines TRBV4-1 with TRBJ2-1; no clear D gene. The CDR3 length is 18 residues. V gave up 1 base and J gave up 3 bases, with 19 bases separating them. Germline-derived CDR1 and CDR2 are MGHRA and YSYEKL. The CDR3 here is CASSQVGGRSLFYNEQFF. In DNA form, the CDR3 reads TGCGCCAGCAGCCAAGTGGGCGGTCGCTCCCTCTTCTACAATGAGCAGTTCTTC.

The chain recombines TRBV5-1 with TRBJ1-1, with 7 bases fitting TRBD1. The trim removed 7 bases at V and 0 bases at J, leaving 9 bases unmatched. CDR1 and CDR2 (germline): SGHRS, YFSETQ. The CDR3 runs to 15 residues. The CDR3 here is CASGLQGPMNTEAFF. Here the CDR3 DNA reads TGCGCCAGCGGATTACAGGGGCCGATGAACACTGAAGCTTTCTTT.

CDR3 residues: CASSQGRGGRYNEQFF. DNA for the CDR3: TGCGCCAGCAGCCAAGGACGCGGGGGGCGCTACAATGAGCAGTTCTTC. The V and J genes are TRBV4-1 and TRBJ2-1; 8 bases match TRBD2. Germline V gene sequence: CDR1 MGHRA, CDR2 YSYEKL. Losses at the gene ends were 1 base for V and 3 bases for J; bases not matched to a gene: 5. The CDR3 loop spans 16 amino acids.

The chain has TRBV2 and TRBJ2-1; 7 bases agree with TRBD2. Germline V gene data show CDR1 as SNHLY and CDR2 as FYNNEI. The J segment lost 7 bases and the V segment lost 8 bases, leaving 11 bases of the junction unmatched. The CDR3 length is 14 residues. The CDR3 coding sequence is TGTGCCAGCCGATGGGGGGAGGGAGGGAATGAGCAGTTCTTC. This encodes CASRWGEGGNEQFF.

CDR3 sequence: CSARAGTGKFF. CDR3 in DNA: TGCAGTGCTAGAGCCGGGACAGGGAAGTTCTTC. The genes are TRBV20-1 and TRBJ2-1, with 9 bases fitting TRBD1. This CDR3 region has 11 residues. V lost 1 base to trimming and J lost 14 bases; unmatched junction nucleotides: 3. Germline V gene lookup returns CDR1 DFQATT and CDR2 SNEGSKA (reference sequence).

The chain has TRBV4-2 and TRBJ2-1; the D is unclear. There are 13 residues in the CDR3. V lost 1 base and J lost 3, with 4 bases in between. Germline lookup yields CDR1 LGHNA and CDR2 YNFKEQ. The CDR3 loop is CASSQGDYNEQFF. In DNA form, the CDR3 reads TGTGCCAGCAGCCAAGGGGACTACAATGAGCAGTTCTTC.

The chain joins TRBV27 to TRBJ2-1; D call uncertain. This CDR3 is built from 13 residues. The germline V and J ends were trimmed by 4 bases and 7 bases, with 11 bases remaining between them. Germline CDR1 is MNHEY and CDR2 is SMNVEV (reference sequence). CDR3 amino acids: CASSYSLGNEQFF. The CDR3 DNA reads as TGTGCCAGCAGTTACTCCCTTGGGAATGAGCAGTTCTTC.

CDR3 DNA sequence: TGTGCCAGCAGAGGTTACGCAGGGGTTCCTGAAGCTTTCTTT. This encodes CASRGYAGVPEAFF. The chain recombines TRBV6-1 with TRBJ1-1; TRBD1 might be the D (6 bases). V lost 6 bases, J lost 6 bases, and 17 bases lay in between. Germline CDR1 and CDR2: MNHNS and SASEGT. CDR3 length: 14 residues.

V usage is TRBV4-1 and J usage is TRBJ1-6, with D perhaps matching TRBD1 (5 bases). CDR1 and CDR2 from the germline V gene are MGHRA and YSYEKL. V lost 0 bases and J lost 9, with 15 bases in between. There are 16 residues in the CDR3. In DNA, the CDR3 is TGCGCCAGCAGCCAAGAGTCTCAGGGTAAAAGTTCACCCCTCCACTTT. Protein product: CASSQESQGKSSPLHF.

A note on this clone: Sequence at one end of the junction differs from germline and may be a read error. The chain employs TRBV7-9 and TRBJ2-1; tentative D call: TRBD1 (6 bases). Germline assignment: CDR1 SEHNR and CDR2 FQNEAQ (reference sequence). The CDR3 runs 11 residues. CDR3 nucleotide sequence: TGTGCCAGCAGCTTAGCGGGGGCGCCTCTCTTC. The encoded protein is CASSLAGAPLF.

The V gene is TRBV27, the J gene TRBJ1-1; possibly TRBD1 for D (5 bases). In germline, CDR1 is MNHEY, CDR2 SMNVEV (reference sequence). Between the trimmed V and J ends, which lost 6 bases and 2 bases, there was a span of 19 bases. The CDR3 has 16 amino acids. The CDR3 spells CASRSYSRGVNTEAFF. CDR3 bases: TGTGCCAGCAGGTCCTACAGTAGGGGAGTCAACACTGAAGCTTTCTTT.

This chain connects TRBV5-4 to TRBJ2-2; no reliable D call. The CDR3 loop spans 12 amino acids. Per germline, CDR1 SGHNT and CDR2 YYREEE (reference sequence). Trimming removed 2 bases from V and 9 bases from J, with 8 bases in between. CDR3 region: CASSFRRRELFF. The DNA of the CDR3 is TGTGCCAGCAGCTTCCGGAGAAGGGAGCTGTTTTTT. The whole variable domain, remainder taken from reference TRBV5-4 and TRBJ2-2, is ETGVTQSPTHLIKTRGQQVTLRCSSQSGHNTVSWYQQALGQGPQFIFQYYREEENGRGNFPPRFSGLQFPNYSSELNVNALELDDSALYLCASSFRRRELFFGEGSRLTVL.

This clone was seen a handful of times. V is TRBV12-5 and J is TRBJ2-3; D is possibly TRBD1 or TRBD2 (5 bases each). Trimming pared 6 bases from V and 8 bases from J, leaving 12 bases between. This CDR3 comprises 12 residues. CDR1 and CDR2 (germline): LGHNT, FRNRAP. CDR3 nucleotides: TGTGCTAGTGGCCTCACCGGGACTACGCAGTATTTT. It codes for CASGLTGTTQYF.

The chain links TRBV18 to TRBJ2-3; 10 positions match TRBD1. The CDR3 totals 18 residues. The V gene end was trimmed by 4 bases and the J gene end by 2 bases; junction bases not matched to a gene: 12. Germline V gives CDR1 KGHSH, CDR2 LQKENI. The CDR3 sequence is CASSQLRPGTGATDTQYF. DNA for the CDR3: TGTGCCAGCTCACAACTAAGGCCCGGGACAGGGGCCACAGATACGCAGTATTTT.

The CDR3 DNA follows: TGCGCCAGCAGTCAACGGAGTAGAGATTATAGCAATCAGCCCCAGCATTTT. This codes for CASSQRSRDYSNQPQHF. V and J are TRBV23-1 and TRBJ1-5; D unresolved. TRBV23-1 is designated an ORF whose function remains uncertain. The CDR3 contains 17 residues. The V end lost 2 bases, the J end lost 0 bases, and 14 bases lay between the germline ends.

The V and J genes are TRBV11-2 and TRBJ2-5; tentatively, D is TRBD2 (6 bases). The CDR3 covers 15 residues. Germline V gene sequence: CDR1 SGHAT, CDR2 FQNNGV. V gave up 4 bases and J gave up 5 bases, with 17 bases separating them. As DNA, the CDR3 is TGTGCCAGCAGCTATCGGAGGGCCGGTATGGAGACCCAGTACTTC. Translated, it gives CASSYRRAGMETQYF.

This chain uses TRBV11-2 with TRBJ1-5, with 8 bases that match TRBD1. Trimming cost V 3 bases and J 4 bases; bases outside gene matches: 5. The CDR3 spans 15 residues. Per germline, CDR1 SGHAT and CDR2 FQNNGV. This chain's CDR3 is CASSFNRQGNQPQHF. CDR3 nucleotides: TGTGCCAGCAGCTTTAATCGACAGGGGAATCAGCCCCAGCATTTT.

This sequence joins TRBV6-1 and TRBJ1-5, with D possibly TRBD1 on 6 matching bases. The CDR3 is made up of 15 amino acids. Germline V gene sequence: CDR1 MNHNS, CDR2 SASEGT. V was trimmed by 7 bases and J by 0 bases, leaving 13 bases between them. DNA for the CDR3: TGTGCCAGCAAGGGGGAGCCAGGTAGCAATCAGCCCCAGCATTTT. Its translation is CASKGEPGSNQPQHF.

The chain joins TRBV11-1 to TRBJ2-3; no reliable D call. CDR1 is SGHAT, CDR2 FQDESV, per germline (reference sequence). Trimming removed 3 bases at V and 2 bases at J, with 9 bases between. This CDR3 contains 14 residues. The CDR3 reads CASSFELFTDTQYF. Written as DNA, the CDR3 is TGTGCCAGCAGCTTTGAACTATTCACAGATACGCAGTATTTT.

This clone was counted a single time. The V and J genes are TRBV7-9 and TRBJ2-5, with 13 bases fitting TRBD2. Germline loops: CDR1 SEHNR, CDR2 FQNEAQ (reference sequence). This CDR3 comprises 17 residues. V gave up 5 bases and J gave up 5 bases; unmatched junction bases: 11. The CDR3 protein is CASSQDRTSGGRETQYF. The CDR3 nucleotides read TGTGCCAGCAGCCAAGATCGGACTAGCGGGGGTCGGGAGACCCAGTACTTC.